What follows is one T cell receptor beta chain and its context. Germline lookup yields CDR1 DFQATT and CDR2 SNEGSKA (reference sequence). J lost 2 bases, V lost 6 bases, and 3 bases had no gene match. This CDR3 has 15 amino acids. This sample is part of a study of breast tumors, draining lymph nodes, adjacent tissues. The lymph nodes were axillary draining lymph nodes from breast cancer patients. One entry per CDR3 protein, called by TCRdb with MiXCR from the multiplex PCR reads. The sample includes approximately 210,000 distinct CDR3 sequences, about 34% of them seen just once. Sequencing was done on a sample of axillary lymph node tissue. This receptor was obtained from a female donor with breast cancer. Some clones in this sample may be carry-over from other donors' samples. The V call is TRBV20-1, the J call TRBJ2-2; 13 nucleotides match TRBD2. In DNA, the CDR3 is TGCAGTGCAACTAGCGGGGGGGCTAACACCGGGGAGCTGTTTTTT. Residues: CSATSGGANTGELFF.